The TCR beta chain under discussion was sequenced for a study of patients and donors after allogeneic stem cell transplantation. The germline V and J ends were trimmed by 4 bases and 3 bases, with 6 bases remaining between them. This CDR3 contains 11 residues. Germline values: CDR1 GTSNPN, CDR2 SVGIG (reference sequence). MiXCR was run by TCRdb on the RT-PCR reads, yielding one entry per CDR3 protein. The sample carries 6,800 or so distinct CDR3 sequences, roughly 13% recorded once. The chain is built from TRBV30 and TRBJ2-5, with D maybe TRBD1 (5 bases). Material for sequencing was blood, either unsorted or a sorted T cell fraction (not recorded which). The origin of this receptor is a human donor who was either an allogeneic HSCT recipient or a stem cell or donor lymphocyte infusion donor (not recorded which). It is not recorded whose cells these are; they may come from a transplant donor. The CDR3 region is CAWKGEETQYF. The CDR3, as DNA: TGTGCCTGGAAAGGGGAAGAGACCCAGTACTTC.